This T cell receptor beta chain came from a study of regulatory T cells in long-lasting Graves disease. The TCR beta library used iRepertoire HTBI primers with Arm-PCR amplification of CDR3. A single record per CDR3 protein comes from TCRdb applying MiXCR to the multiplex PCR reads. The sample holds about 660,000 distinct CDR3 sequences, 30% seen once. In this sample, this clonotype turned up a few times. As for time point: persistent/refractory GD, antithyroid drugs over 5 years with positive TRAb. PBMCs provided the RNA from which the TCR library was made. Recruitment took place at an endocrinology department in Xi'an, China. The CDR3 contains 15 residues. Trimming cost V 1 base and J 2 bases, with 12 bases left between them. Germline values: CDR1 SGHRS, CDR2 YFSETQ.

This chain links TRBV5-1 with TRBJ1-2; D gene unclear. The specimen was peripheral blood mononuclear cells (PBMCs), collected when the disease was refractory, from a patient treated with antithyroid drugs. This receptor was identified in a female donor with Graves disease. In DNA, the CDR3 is TGCGCCAGCAGCTTGATTCCTGGATCAAACTATGGCTACACCTTC. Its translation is CASSLIPGSNYGYTF.